The sequence of this T cell receptor beta chain was determined in a study of T cells in Graves' hyperthyroidism and ophthalmopathy. Study-level information: The blood sample was taken at first diagnosis, before treatment began. Findings and limits, study-wide: Clonotypes that were expanded in thyroid above 0.001 mostly appeared in blood too.

Amplified TCR beta CDR3 regions derived from RNA transcripts. Initially, a first-round RT-PCR of the TCR CDR3 employed the HTBI primer set. TCRdb reprocessed the multiplex PCR reads via MiXCR and lists one record per CDR3 protein. The sample has 300,000 to 400,000 distinct CDR3 sequences; approximately 14% are singletons. Germline V CDR1 and CDR2: KGHDR, SFDVKD. V was clipped by 1 base and J by 3 bases, with 6 bases between them. This CDR3 has 14 residues. Each diagnosis drew on symptoms, thyroxine, TRAb, thyroid ultrasound and orbital computed tomography findings. This clonotype was observed at least ten times. The antigen is unknown.

This receptor was obtained from a woman aged 30 to 39 with Graves' ophthalmopathy. The chain links TRBV24-1 to TRBJ1-5; no clear D gene. Source material: blood. The CDR3 bases are TGTGCCACCAGTGATTTTCAGGCCAATCAGCCCCAGCATTTT. It is translated as CATSDFQANQPQHF.